These 25 T cell receptor beta chains were all obtained from the same sample, sequenced in a study of STAT3 mutations in large granular lymphocyte leukemia. Study-wide results and caveats: At least one immunodominant TCR beta clonotype appeared in every T-cell large granular lymphocyte leukemia patient.

Measured with immunoSEQ multiplex PCR; TCRdb has only the in-frame clones, and not every one. The sample lists tens of thousands of clones, 86% seen once, with roughly 12% in the top ten. What these receptors recognize is not known. The sequenced sample consisted of peripheral blood mononuclear cells. The receptors derive from a man aged 60 to 75 with T-cell large granular lymphocyte leukemia. Some clones in this sample may be carry-over from other donors' samples.

The chain recombines TRBV19 with TRBJ1-2, with 9 nucleotides matching TRBD1. The CDR3 runs 14 residues. Germline V gives CDR1 LNHDA, CDR2 SQIVND (reference sequence). V was clipped by 4 bases and J by 3 bases; unmatched bases: 3. CDR3 sequence (DNA): TGTGCCAGTAGTACCGGACAGGGGTACTATGGCTACACCTTC. This gives the protein CASSTGQGYYGYTF.

The chain couples TRBV10-2 to TRBJ2-7, with 7 bases that match TRBD1. Germline V CDR1 and CDR2: WSHSY, SAAADI. This CDR3 has 10 residues. The V and J ends lost 11 bases and 4 bases, in that order; junction bases with no gene match: 2. In nucleotides, the CDR3 is TGCGCCTCCAGGGGGTACGAGCAGTACTTC. Protein sequence: CASRGYEQYF.

The chain employs TRBV6-5 and TRBJ1-4; tentatively, D is TRBD1 (6 bases). Trimming removed 4 bases from V and 3 bases from J, with 15 bases in between. The CDR3 extends over 16 amino acids. Germline V gene data show CDR1 as MNHEY and CDR2 as SVGAGI. Here the CDR3 DNA reads TGTGCCAGCAGTTGGGCCCCAGGGGCGGCTAATGAAAAACTGTTTTTT. Amino acid sequence: CASSWAPGAANEKLFF.

CDR3 bases: TGTGCCAGCAGCCCGACGGGAGGGGGCTTCCGGACAAGCACTGAAGCTTTCTTT. Protein product: CASSPTGGGFRTSTEAFF. This chain uses TRBV7-9 with TRBJ1-1, with TRBD1 matching over 7 bases. V was clipped by 5 bases and J by 4 bases; unmatched bases: 19. The length of the CDR3 is 18 residues. In germline, CDR1 is SEHNR, CDR2 FQNEAQ (reference sequence).

The V and J genes are TRBV5-5 and TRBJ1-5, with D possibly TRBD1 on 6 matching bases. The CDR3 runs 12 residues. Germline V gene lookup returns CDR1 SGHKS and CDR2 YYEKEE (reference sequence). V was shortened by 4 bases and J by 6 bases, with 8 bases between the two germline ends. CDR3 sequence reads: CASSVQGQPQHF. As DNA, the CDR3 is TGTGCCAGCAGCGTACAGGGTCAGCCCCAGCATTTT. The variable domain in full, with the rest retrieved from reference TRBV5-5 and TRBJ1-5, is DAGVTQSPTHLIKTRGQQVTLRCSPISGHKSVSWYQQVLGQGPQFIFQYYEKEERGRGNFPDRFSARQFPNYSSELNVNALLLGDSALYLCASSVQGQPQHFGDGTRLSIL.

V is TRBV10-2 and J is TRBJ2-2; 10 nucleotides match TRBD1. Germline CDR1 is WSHSY and CDR2 is SAAADI. V shed 7 bases, J shed 2 bases, and the junction held 7 bases outside the gene matches. This CDR3 region has 16 residues. The CDR3 DNA reads as TGCGCCAGCACCTTCGGACAGGGGGTAAACACCGGGGAGCTGTTTTTT. Its protein is CASTFGQGVNTGELFF.

The chain employs TRBV4-1 and TRBJ2-7, with 9 nucleotides matching TRBD2. V shed 6 bases, J shed 4 bases, and the junction held 7 bases outside the gene matches. This CDR3 is built from 14 residues. Germline V lookup: CDR1 MGHRA, CDR2 YSYEKL. The chain's CDR3 is CASSLAGTGYEQYF. The CDR3 bases are TGCGCCAGCAGTCTAGCGGGAACAGGGTACGAGCAGTACTTC.

The rearrangement links TRBV29-1 to TRBJ1-5; D gene unclear. CDR1 and CDR2 (germline): SQVTM, ANQGSEA. V was shortened by 4 bases and J by 1 base, with 8 bases between the two germline ends. This CDR3 has 13 amino acids. This CDR3 is CSVGYGSNQPQHF. The CDR3 DNA sequence: TGCAGCGTTGGGTACGGGAGCAATCAGCCCCAGCATTTT.

The rearrangement uses TRBV5-8 and TRBJ2-7; D might be TRBD1 (6 bases). The germline V gene has CDR1 SGHTS and CDR2 YDEGEE. V lost 4 bases and J 9 bases, leaving 14 bases between the germline ends. The CDR3 covers 12 residues. The CDR3 DNA sequence: TGTGCCAGCAGCCTGATTAGACAGGCGCAGTACTTC. This codes for CASSLIRQAQYF.

The chain joins TRBV7-2 to TRBJ1-2; 8 bases agree with TRBD1. The ends lost 1 base at V and 4 bases at J; junction bases unmatched: 5. Germline CDR1 reads SGHTA; CDR2 reads FQGNSA. The CDR3 spans 15 residues. CDR3 in amino acids: CASSLVIQGAYGYTF. CDR3 in DNA: TGTGCCAGCAGCTTAGTGATCCAGGGGGCCTATGGCTACACCTTC.

This clone was observed a single time. The CDR3 DNA reads as TGTGCCAGCACCCCGGTCCCTCTTGGGGGTGGCTACACCTTC. It is translated as CASTPVPLGGGYTF. The chain recombines TRBV14 with TRBJ1-2; D possibly corresponds to TRBD1 (5 bases). This CDR3 has 14 residues. CDR1 is SGHDN, CDR2 FVKESK, per germline. Trimming took 7 bases from V and 7 from J, leaving 19 bases between them.

The chain uses TRBV5-1 and TRBJ2-3; D is undetermined. Germline values: CDR1 SGHRS, CDR2 YFSETQ. V lost 5 bases to trimming and J lost 0 bases, with 10 bases between them. The CDR3 covers 14 residues. The CDR3 is CASREIPSTDTQYF. The DNA for the CDR3 is TGCGCCAGCAGGGAGATCCCTAGCACAGATACGCAGTATTTT. Based on the CDR3 plus reference TRBV5-1 and TRBJ2-3, the full variable domain is KAGVTQTPRYLIKTRGQQVTLSCSPISGHRSVSWYQQTPGQGLQFLFEYFSETQRNKGNFPGRFSGRQFSNSRSEMNVSTLELGDSALYLCASREIPSTDTQYFGPGTRLTVL.

The rearrangement uses TRBV6-5 and TRBJ1-1; 11 bases map to TRBD1. Losses at the gene ends were 4 bases for V and 5 bases for J; bases not matched to a gene: 9. Germline CDR1 is MNHEY and CDR2 is SVGAGI. The CDR3 covers 16 residues. The CDR3, as DNA: TGTGCCAGCAGTTCTTCAAGGACAGGGGGCTTGACTGAAGCTTTCTTT. Its protein product is CASSSSRTGGLTEAFF.

V usage is TRBV2 and J usage is TRBJ1-1; TRBD1 aligns across 7 bases. Germline V CDR1 and CDR2: SNHLY, FYNNEI. V trimming: 2 bases; J trimming: 2 bases; junction bases outside the gene matches: 11. The CDR3 runs 17 residues. CDR3 sequence reads: CASSETPLRQGNTEAFF. CDR3 in DNA: TGTGCCAGCAGTGAAACCCCTTTACGACAGGGAAACACTGAAGCTTTCTTT.

This clone is labeled medium-sized. The chain carries TRBV25-1 and TRBJ2-5; the D is unclear. Germline V gives CDR1 MGHDK, CDR2 SYGVNS. This CDR3 is built from 13 residues. V gave up 5 bases and J gave up 5 bases, with 12 bases separating them. CDR3 sequence reads: CASSPRAVETQYF. CDR3 in DNA: TGTGCCAGCAGTCCTAGGGCGGTGGAGACCCAGTACTTC.

V is TRBV5-1 and J is TRBJ2-2, with 10 bases fitting TRBD2. CDR1 and CDR2 from the germline V gene are SGHRS and YFSETQ. After removal of 4 bases from V and 6 bases from J, the junction contained 12 bases not matched to a gene. The CDR3 extends over 17 amino acids. CDR3 in amino acids: CASSRTGTSGISGELFF. The DNA for the CDR3 is TGCGCCAGCAGCCGGACAGGAACTAGCGGGATATCCGGGGAGCTGTTTTTT.

The rearrangement links TRBV5-1 to TRBJ2-4; 15 bases agree with TRBD2. The J segment lost 6 bases and the V segment lost 6 bases, leaving 7 bases of the junction unmatched. The CDR3 extends over 16 amino acids. Germline CDR1 reads SGHRS; CDR2 reads YFSETQ. Written as DNA, the CDR3 is TGCGCCAGCACCGGACTAGCGGGAGGGCCTGGAAACATTCAGTACTTC. Residues: CASTGLAGGPGNIQYF.

The V and J genes are TRBV30 and TRBJ1-3; unclear D gene. Germline lookup yields CDR1 GTSNPN and CDR2 SVGIG (reference sequence). The V and J ends lost 0 bases and 0 bases respectively, with 6 bases between them. This CDR3 spans 14 amino acids. The CDR3: CAWSVNPSGNTIYF. The CDR3 bases are TGTGCCTGGAGTGTAAATCCCTCTGGAAACACCATATATTTT.

This chain uses TRBV5-6 with TRBJ2-7, with 7 bases fitting TRBD1. The CDR3 is 13 residues long. The germline gives CDR1 SGHDT, CDR2 YYEEEE. Trimming at V came to 4 bases and at J to 3 bases, leaving 4 bases not matched to a gene. The CDR3 DNA follows: TGTGCCAGCAGCCTCCAGGGGGTCTACGAGCAGTACTTC. Translated, it gives CASSLQGVYEQYF.

The rearrangement links TRBV5-1 to TRBJ2-3; D gene unclear. CDR1 and CDR2 from the germline V gene are SGHRS and YFSETQ. CDR3 length: 12 amino acids. Trimming took 0 bases from V and 3 from J, leaving 2 bases between them. The CDR3 nucleotides are TGCGCCAGCAGCTTGGTAACAGATACGCAGTATTTT. Translation gives CASSLVTDTQYF.

The chain couples TRBV19 to TRBJ1-5; TRBD1 is a possible D gene (5 bases). The ends were cut back, 1 base at V and 0 bases at J, with 7 bases in the middle. This CDR3 comprises 15 residues. CDR1 and CDR2 from the germline V gene are LNHDA and SQIVND (reference sequence). The DNA for the CDR3 is TGTGCCAGTAGTATAGGAAGGGGTAGCAATCAGCCCCAGCATTTT. Its translation: CASSIGRGSNQPQHF. Looking up the rest from reference TRBV19 and TRBJ1-5 gives the full variable domain: DGGITQSPKYLFRKEGQNVTLSCEQNLNHDAMYWYRQDPGQGLRLIYYSQIVNDFQKGDIAEGYSVSREKKESFPLTVTSAQKNPTAFYLCASSIGRGSNQPQHFGDGTRLSIL.

The chain is built from TRBV5-1 and TRBJ2-7; D is perhaps TRBD1 (6 bases). This CDR3 has 13 residues. Germline V gene sequence: CDR1 SGHRS, CDR2 YFSETQ. Trimming took 4 bases from V and 2 from J, leaving 10 bases between them. The DNA for the CDR3 is TGCGCCAGCAGCCTACGGGACACCTACGAGCAGTACTTC. Translated, it gives CASSLRDTYEQYF.

The V gene is TRBV5-8, the J gene TRBJ2-2, with 9 bases that match TRBD1. Germline loops: CDR1 SGHTS, CDR2 YDEGEE. With V trimmed by 1 base and J by 6 bases, 4 bases remained unmatched. This CDR3 has 15 amino acids. This chain's CDR3 is CASSLWTGVPGELFF. The CDR3 DNA follows: TGTGCCAGCAGCTTGTGGACAGGGGTTCCCGGGGAGCTGTTTTTT.

The CDR3 bases are TGTGCCAGCAGCTTTTCAGGGTCCTACGAGCAGTACTTC. Translation: CASSFSGSYEQYF. The chain couples TRBV7-2 to TRBJ2-7, with D possibly being TRBD1 (5 bases). This CDR3 is 13 amino acids long. Trimming removed 3 bases from V and 1 base from J, with 7 bases in between. CDR1 and CDR2 (germline): SGHTA, FQGNSA. Full variable domain (missing parts from reference TRBV7-2 and TRBJ2-7): GAGVSQSPSNKVTEKGKDVELRCDPISGHTALYWYRQSLGQGLEFLIYFQGNSAPDKSGLPSDRFSAERTGGSVSTLTIQRTQQEDSAVYLCASSFSGSYEQYFGPGTRLTVT.

Only one count was recorded for this clone. V is TRBV29-1 and J is TRBJ2-1; 9 nucleotides match TRBD2. V trimming: 5 bases; J trimming: 3 bases; junction bases outside the gene matches: 5. This CDR3 is built from 14 residues. The germline CDR1 and CDR2 sequences are SQVTM and ANQGSEA. Here the CDR3 reads CSVLSGRRYNEQFF. CDR3 DNA sequence: TGCAGCGTTCTCAGCGGGAGGCGCTACAATGAGCAGTTCTTC.